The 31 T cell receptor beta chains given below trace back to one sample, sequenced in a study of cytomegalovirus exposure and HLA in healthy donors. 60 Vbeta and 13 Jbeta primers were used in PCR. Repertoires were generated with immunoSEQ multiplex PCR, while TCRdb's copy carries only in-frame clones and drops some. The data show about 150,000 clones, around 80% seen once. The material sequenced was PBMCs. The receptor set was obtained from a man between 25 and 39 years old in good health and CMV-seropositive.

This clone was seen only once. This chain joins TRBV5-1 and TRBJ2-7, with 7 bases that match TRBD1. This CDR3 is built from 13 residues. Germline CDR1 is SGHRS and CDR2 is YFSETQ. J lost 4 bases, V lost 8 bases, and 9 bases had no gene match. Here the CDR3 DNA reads TGCGCCAGACCGGGACAGAAGTTATACGAGCAGTACTTC. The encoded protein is CARPGQKLYEQYF.

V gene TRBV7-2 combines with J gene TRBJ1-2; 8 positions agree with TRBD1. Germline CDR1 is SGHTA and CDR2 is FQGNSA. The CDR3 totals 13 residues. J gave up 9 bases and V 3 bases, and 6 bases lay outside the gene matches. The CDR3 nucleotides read TGTGCCAGCAGCTTGACAGGGGTGATGAGCTACACCTTC. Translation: CASSLTGVMSYTF.

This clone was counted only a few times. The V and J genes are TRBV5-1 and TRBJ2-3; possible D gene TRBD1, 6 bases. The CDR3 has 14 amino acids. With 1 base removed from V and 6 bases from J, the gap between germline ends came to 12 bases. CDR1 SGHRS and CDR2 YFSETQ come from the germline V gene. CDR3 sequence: CASSLTSGDDTQYF. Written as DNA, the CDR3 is TGCGCCAGCAGCTTGACCTCAGGGGATGATACGCAGTATTTT. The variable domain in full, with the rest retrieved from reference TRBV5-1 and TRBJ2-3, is KAGVTQTPRYLIKTRGQQVTLSCSPISGHRSVSWYQQTPGQGLQFLFEYFSETQRNKGNFPGRFSGRQFSNSRSEMNVSTLELGDSALYLCASSLTSGDDTQYFGPGTRLTVL.

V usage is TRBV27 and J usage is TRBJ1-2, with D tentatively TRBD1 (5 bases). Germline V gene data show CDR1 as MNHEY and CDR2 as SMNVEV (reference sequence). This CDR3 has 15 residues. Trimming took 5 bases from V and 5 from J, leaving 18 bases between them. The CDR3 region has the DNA TGTGCCAGCAGTACCCGGGGGTTGAGCGCTTATGGCTACACCTTC. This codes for CASSTRGLSAYGYTF.

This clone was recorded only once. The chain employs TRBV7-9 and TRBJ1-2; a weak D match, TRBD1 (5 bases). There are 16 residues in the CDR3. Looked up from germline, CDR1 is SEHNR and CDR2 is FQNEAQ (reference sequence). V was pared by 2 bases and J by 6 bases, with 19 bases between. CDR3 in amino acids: CASSLSRAGTKNGYTF. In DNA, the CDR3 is TGTGCCAGCAGCTTAAGTCGGGCGGGGACTAAGAATGGCTACACCTTC.

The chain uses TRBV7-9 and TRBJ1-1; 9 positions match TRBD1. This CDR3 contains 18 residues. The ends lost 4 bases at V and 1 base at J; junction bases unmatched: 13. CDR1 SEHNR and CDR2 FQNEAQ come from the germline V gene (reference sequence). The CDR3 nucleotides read TGTGCCAGCAGCTACCCACAGGGGGCGGCTTTCCGGAACACTGAAGCTTTCTTT. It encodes CASSYPQGAAFRNTEAFF. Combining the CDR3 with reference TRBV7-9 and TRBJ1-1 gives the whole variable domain DTGVSQNPRHKITKRGQNVTFRCDPISEHNRLYWYRQTLGQGPEFLTYFQNEAQLEKSRLLSDRFSAERPKGSFSTLEIQRTEQGDSAMYLCASSYPQGAAFRNTEAFFGQGTRLTVV.

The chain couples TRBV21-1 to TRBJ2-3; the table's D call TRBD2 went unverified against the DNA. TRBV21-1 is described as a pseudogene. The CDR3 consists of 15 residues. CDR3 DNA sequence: TGTGCCAGCAGCAAAGTGCGGGCTACGTCAGATACGCAGTATTTT. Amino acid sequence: CASSKVRATSDTQYF.

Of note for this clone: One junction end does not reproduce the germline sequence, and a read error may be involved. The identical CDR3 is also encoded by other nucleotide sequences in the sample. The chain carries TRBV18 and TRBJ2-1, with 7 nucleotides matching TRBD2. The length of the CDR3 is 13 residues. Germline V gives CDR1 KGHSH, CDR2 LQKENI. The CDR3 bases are TGTGCTAGCTCCCGGACTAGTATCGCTGAGCAGTTCTTC. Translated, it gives CASSRTSIAEQFF.

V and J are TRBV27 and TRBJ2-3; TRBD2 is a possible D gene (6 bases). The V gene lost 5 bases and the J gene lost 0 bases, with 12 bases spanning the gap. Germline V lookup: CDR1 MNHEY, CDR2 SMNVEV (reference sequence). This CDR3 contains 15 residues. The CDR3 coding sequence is TGTGCCAGCAGTCCGTGGACTATCAGCACAGATACGCAGTATTTT. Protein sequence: CASSPWTISTDTQYF.

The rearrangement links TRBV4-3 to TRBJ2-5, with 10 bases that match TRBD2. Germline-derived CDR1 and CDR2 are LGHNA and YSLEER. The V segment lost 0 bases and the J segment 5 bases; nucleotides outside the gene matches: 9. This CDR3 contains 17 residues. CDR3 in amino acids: CASSQDLAGVGGETQYF. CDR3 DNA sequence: TGCGCCAGCAGCCAAGATCTAGCGGGGGTGGGCGGGGAGACCCAGTACTTC.

CDR3 nucleotide sequence: TGTGCCAGCTCACCGGCTGACAGCTCTATGAACACTGAAGCTTTCTTT. Translation: CASSPADSSMNTEAFF. The gene calls are TRBV18 and TRBJ1-1, with a possible D match to TRBD1 (5 bases). Germline CDR1 and CDR2: KGHSH and LQKENI. V was trimmed by 3 bases and J by 0 bases, leaving 14 bases between them. The CDR3 contains 16 residues.

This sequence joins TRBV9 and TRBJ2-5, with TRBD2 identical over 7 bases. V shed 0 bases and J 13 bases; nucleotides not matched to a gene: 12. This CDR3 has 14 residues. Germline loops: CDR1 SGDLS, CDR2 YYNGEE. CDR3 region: CASSVEVWGGATYF. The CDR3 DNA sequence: TGTGCCAGCAGCGTAGAGGTTTGGGGGGGTGCGACGTACTTC.

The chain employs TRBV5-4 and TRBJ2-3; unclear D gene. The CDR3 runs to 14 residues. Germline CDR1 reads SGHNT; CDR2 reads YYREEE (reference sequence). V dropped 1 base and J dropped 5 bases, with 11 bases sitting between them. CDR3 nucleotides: TGTGCCAGCAGCTTGACGGCGGCTGAAGATACGCAGTATTTT. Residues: CASSLTAAEDTQYF.

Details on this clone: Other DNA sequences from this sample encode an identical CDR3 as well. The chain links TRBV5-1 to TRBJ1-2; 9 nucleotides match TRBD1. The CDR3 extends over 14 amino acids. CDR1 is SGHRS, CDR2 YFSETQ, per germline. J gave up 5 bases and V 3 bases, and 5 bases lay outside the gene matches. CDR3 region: CASSSGQGGYGYTF. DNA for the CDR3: TGCGCCAGCAGCTCGGGACAGGGCGGGTATGGCTACACCTTC.

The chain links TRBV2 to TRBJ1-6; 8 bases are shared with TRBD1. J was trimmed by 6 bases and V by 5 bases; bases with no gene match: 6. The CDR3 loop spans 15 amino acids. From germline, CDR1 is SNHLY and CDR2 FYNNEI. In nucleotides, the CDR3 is TGTGCCAGCAGTAGGGGGACAGGTCTTAATTCACCCCTCCACTTT. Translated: CASSRGTGLNSPLHF.

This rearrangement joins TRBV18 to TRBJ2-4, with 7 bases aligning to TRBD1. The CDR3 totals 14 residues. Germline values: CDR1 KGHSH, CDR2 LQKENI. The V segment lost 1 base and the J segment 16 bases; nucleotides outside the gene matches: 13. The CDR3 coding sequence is TGTGCCAGCTCACCACGAGGGGACAGTATATTTTTCTACTTC. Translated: CASSPRGDSIFFYF.

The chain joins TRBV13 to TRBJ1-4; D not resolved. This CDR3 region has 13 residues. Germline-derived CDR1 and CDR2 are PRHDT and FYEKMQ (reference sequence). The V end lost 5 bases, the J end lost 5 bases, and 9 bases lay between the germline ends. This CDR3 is CASSPSPNEKLFF. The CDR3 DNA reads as TGTGCCAGCAGCCCTAGCCCCAATGAAAAACTGTTTTTT.

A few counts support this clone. CDR3: CASSVGPGDSPLHF. CDR3 nucleotides: TGTGCCAGCAGCGTAGGTCCGGGTGATTCACCCCTCCACTTT. The gene calls are TRBV9 and TRBJ1-6; D is uncertain. Germline CDR1 reads SGDLS; CDR2 reads YYNGEE. Trimming took off 0 bases at V and 8 bases at J, with 9 bases between the two ends. The CDR3 is 14 amino acids.

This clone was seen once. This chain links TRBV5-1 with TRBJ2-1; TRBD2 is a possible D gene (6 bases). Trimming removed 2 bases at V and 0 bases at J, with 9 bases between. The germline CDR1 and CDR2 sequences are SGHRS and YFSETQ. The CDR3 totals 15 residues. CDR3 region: CASSFVGGSYNEQFF. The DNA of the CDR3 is TGCGCCAGCAGCTTCGTGGGGGGCTCCTACAATGAGCAGTTCTTC. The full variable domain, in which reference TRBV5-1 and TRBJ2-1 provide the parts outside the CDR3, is KAGVTQTPRYLIKTRGQQVTLSCSPISGHRSVSWYQQTPGQGLQFLFEYFSETQRNKGNFPGRFSGRQFSNSRSEMNVSTLELGDSALYLCASSFVGGSYNEQFFGPGTRLTVL.

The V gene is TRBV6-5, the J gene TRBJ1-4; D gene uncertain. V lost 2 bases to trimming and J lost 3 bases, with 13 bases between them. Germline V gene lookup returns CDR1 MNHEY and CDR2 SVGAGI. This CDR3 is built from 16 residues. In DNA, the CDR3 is TGTGCCAGCAGTTACGATACTTCCGGGGCTAATGAAAAACTGTTTTTT. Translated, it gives CASSYDTSGANEKLFF.

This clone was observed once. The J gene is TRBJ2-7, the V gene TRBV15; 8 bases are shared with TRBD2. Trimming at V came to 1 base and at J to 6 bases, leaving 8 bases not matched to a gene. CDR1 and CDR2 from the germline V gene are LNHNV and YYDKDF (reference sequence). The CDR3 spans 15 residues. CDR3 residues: CATSRVAGTRGEQYF. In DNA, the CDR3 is TGTGCCACCAGCAGAGTAGCCGGGACTAGGGGCGAGCAGTACTTC.

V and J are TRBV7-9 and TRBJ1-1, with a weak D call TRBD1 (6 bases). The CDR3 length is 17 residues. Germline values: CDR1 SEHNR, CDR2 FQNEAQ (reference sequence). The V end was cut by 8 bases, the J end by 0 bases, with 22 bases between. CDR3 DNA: TGTGCCAGCCCCCCTGCAGACAGGAGACACATGAACACTGAAGCTTTCTTT. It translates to CASPPADRRHMNTEAFF.

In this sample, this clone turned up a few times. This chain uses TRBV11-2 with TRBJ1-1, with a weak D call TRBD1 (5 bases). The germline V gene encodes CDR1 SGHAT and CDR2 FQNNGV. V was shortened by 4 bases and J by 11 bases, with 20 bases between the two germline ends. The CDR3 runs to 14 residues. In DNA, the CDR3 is TGTGCCAGCAGCTCGTGGACACGCAGGAAAATGGCTTTCTTT. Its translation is CASSSWTRRKMAFF.

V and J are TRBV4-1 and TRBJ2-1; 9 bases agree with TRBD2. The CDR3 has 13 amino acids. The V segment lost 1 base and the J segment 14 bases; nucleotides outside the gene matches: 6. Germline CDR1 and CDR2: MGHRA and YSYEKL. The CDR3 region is CASSQGLAGEEFF. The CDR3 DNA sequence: TGCGCCAGCAGCCAAGGGTTAGCGGGGGAGGAGTTCTTC.

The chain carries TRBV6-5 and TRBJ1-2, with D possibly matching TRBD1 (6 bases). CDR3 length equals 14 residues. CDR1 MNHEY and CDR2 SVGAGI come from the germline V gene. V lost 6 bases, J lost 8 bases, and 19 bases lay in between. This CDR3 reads CASSRQTGALGYTF. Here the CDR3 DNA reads TGTGCCAGCAGCCGACAGACAGGTGCTTTGGGCTACACCTTC.

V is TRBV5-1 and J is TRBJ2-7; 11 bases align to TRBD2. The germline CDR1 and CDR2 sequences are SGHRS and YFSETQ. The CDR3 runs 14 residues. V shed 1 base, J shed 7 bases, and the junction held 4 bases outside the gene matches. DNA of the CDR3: TGCGCCAGCAGCTTGCAGGGACTAGCGGAGGAGCAGTACTTC. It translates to CASSLQGLAEEQYF.

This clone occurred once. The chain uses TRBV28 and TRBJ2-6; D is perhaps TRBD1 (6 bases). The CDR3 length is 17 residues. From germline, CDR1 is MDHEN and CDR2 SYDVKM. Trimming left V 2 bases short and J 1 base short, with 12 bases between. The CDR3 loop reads CASSLGTLGSGANVLTF. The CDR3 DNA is TGTGCCAGCAGTTTAGGGACATTAGGATCTGGGGCCAACGTCCTGACTTTC.

CDR3 in DNA: TGTGCCAGCAGCCCCCAGGGGAACGAGCAGTACTTC. Its translation: CASSPQGNEQYF. J is TRBJ2-7 and V is TRBV16, with a weak D call TRBD1 (6 bases). Germline V gene sequence: CDR1 KGHSY, CDR2 FQNENV. The CDR3 is made up of 12 amino acids. Trimming shortened V by 4 bases and J by 5 bases, and 9 bases separated the two germline ends.

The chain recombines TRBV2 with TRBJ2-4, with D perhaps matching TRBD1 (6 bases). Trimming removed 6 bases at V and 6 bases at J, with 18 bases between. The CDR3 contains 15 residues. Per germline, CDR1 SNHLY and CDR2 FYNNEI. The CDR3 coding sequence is TGTGCCAGCAGGGAACGCAGGGGCGCCGGAAACATTCAGTACTTC. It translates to CASRERRGAGNIQYF.

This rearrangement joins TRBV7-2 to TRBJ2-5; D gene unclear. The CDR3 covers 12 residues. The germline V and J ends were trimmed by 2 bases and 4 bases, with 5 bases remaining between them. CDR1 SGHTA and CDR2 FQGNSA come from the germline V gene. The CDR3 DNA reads TGTGCCAGCAGCTTACTCTCAGAGACCCAGTACTTC. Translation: CASSLLSETQYF.

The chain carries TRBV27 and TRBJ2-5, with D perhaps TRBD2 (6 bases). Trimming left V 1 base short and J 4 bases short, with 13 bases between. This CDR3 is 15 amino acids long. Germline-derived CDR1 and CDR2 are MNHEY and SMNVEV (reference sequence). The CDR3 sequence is CASSLFTGAGETQYF. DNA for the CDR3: TGTGCCAGCAGTTTATTCACGGGAGCCGGAGAGACCCAGTACTTC.